The 20 T cell receptor beta chains in this list originate from one sample, sequenced in a study of blood T cell repertoires in COVID-19. Sequencing was performed with immunoSEQ multiplex PCR; in TCRdb, only in-frame clones are kept and a portion is missing. Here the sample spans over 350,000 clones, nearly 90% being singletons. Sequences were obtained from PBMCs or T cells enriched from blood (not recorded which). These receptors came from a woman between 18 and 29 years old with acute COVID-19.

The V and J genes are TRBV5-1 and TRBJ1-4; a weak D match, TRBD1 (5 bases). This CDR3 is built from 16 residues. Deletions cut 4 bases from V and 0 bases from J, with 13 bases between. Germline V gene lookup returns CDR1 SGHRS and CDR2 YFSETQ. The CDR3 DNA is TGCGCCAGCAGCCACGACAGCTTTGCAACTAATGAAAAACTGTTTTTT. Translated, it gives CASSHDSFATNEKLFF. Full variable domain (rest looked up from reference TRBV5-1 and TRBJ1-4): KAGVTQTPRYLIKTRGQQVTLSCSPISGHRSVSWYQQTPGQGLQFLFEYFSETQRNKGNFPGRFSGRQFSNSRSEMNVSTLELGDSALYLCASSHDSFATNEKLFFGSGTQLSVL.

The chain carries TRBV5-1 and TRBJ2-3; 9 nucleotides line up with TRBD2. The length of the CDR3 is 15 residues. The V gene's germline CDR1 is SGHRS and CDR2 YFSETQ. The J segment lost 2 bases and the V segment lost 4 bases, leaving 5 bases of the junction unmatched. This chain's CDR3 is CASSMGLAVTDTQYF. DNA for the CDR3: TGCGCCAGCAGCATGGGACTAGCAGTCACAGATACGCAGTATTTT. Full variable domain (remainder filled in from reference TRBV5-1 and TRBJ2-3): KAGVTQTPRYLIKTRGQQVTLSCSPISGHRSVSWYQQTPGQGLQFLFEYFSETQRNKGNFPGRFSGRQFSNSRSEMNVSTLELGDSALYLCASSMGLAVTDTQYFGPGTRLTVL.

About this clone itself: Other DNA sequences of this sample code for an identical CDR3. The rearrangement links TRBV7-2 to TRBJ2-7; tentatively, D is TRBD2 (6 bases). Deletions cut 3 bases from V and 2 bases from J, with 11 bases between. CDR1 is SGHTA, CDR2 FQGNSA, per germline. This CDR3 is built from 14 residues. The CDR3 loop is CASSFIAEAYEQYF. The CDR3 region has the DNA TGTGCCAGCAGCTTTATAGCGGAAGCCTACGAGCAGTACTTC.

The CDR3 loop is CASSQHLSPGQRINTIYF. DNA for the CDR3: TGTGCCAGCAGCCAACACCTAAGCCCGGGACAGCGGATAAACACCATATATTTT. The chain carries TRBV3-1 (or the pseudogene TRBV3-2) and TRBJ1-3; 7 bases are a match to TRBD1. Germline CDR1 and CDR2: LGHDT and YNNKEL (reference sequence). The CDR3 runs 18 residues. V gave up 2 bases and J gave up 6 bases; unmatched junction bases: 16.

The V call is TRBV7-9, the J call TRBJ2-3; weak D call: TRBD1 (5 bases). V was pared by 5 bases and J by 2 bases, with 17 bases between. This CDR3 is built from 16 residues. Germline CDR1 is SEHNR and CDR2 is FQNEAQ (reference sequence). The CDR3 nucleotides read TGTGCCAGCAGCCCCCAGGACACGAAGATCACAGATACGCAGTATTTT. It is translated as CASSPQDTKITDTQYF.

This clone was detected only a few times. The chain uses TRBV7-2 and TRBJ1-1; D is unresolved. The germline CDR1 and CDR2 sequences are SGHTA and FQGNSA. V was cut by 3 bases and J by 2 bases, with 10 bases left in between. The CDR3 length is 14 residues. CDR3 DNA: TGTGCCAGCAGCTTTACGGTCCGAAACACTGAAGCTTTCTTT. Residues: CASSFTVRNTEAFF.

This clone showed up just once. The chain recombines TRBV5-1 with TRBJ2-7; maybe TRBD1 (6 bases). V dropped 5 bases and J dropped 2 bases, with 14 bases sitting between them. CDR1 is SGHRS and CDR2 is YFSETQ in the germline V gene. CDR3 length: 14 residues. The CDR3 is CASSNHRDTYEQYF. The CDR3 coding sequence is TGCGCCAGCAGTAATCACCGGGACACCTACGAGCAGTACTTC.

In its sample, this clone was seen once. The chain has TRBV27 and TRBJ1-4; D perhaps matches TRBD1 (6 bases). Per the germline V gene, CDR1 is MNHEY and CDR2 is SMNVEV (reference sequence). The V end lost 0 bases, the J end lost 7 bases, and 21 bases lay between the germline ends. The CDR3 is made up of 18 amino acids. The CDR3 DNA follows: TGTGCCAGCAGTTTATCGTGGGAGAACAGGGTAGAGGGTGAAAAACTGTTTTTT. Its translation is CASSLSWENRVEGEKLFF.

This chain connects TRBV10-3 to TRBJ2-7, with TRBD1 identical over 8 bases. This CDR3 comprises 15 residues. V shed 7 bases, J shed 0 bases, and the junction held 8 bases outside the gene matches. The germline gives CDR1 ENHRY, CDR2 SYGVKD. The chain's CDR3 is CAITSGTGHSYEQYF. CDR3 nucleotides: TGTGCCATCACCTCCGGGACAGGACACTCCTACGAGCAGTACTTC.

This chain connects TRBV19 to TRBJ2-7; 7 bases fit TRBD1. V was clipped by 5 bases and J by 2 bases; unmatched bases: 6. The germline CDR1 and CDR2 sequences are LNHDA and SQIVND (reference sequence). The CDR3 is 14 residues long. CDR3 coding DNA: TGTGCCAGTAGTCCTAGACAGGGAACCTACGAGCAGTACTTC. Its protein product is CASSPRQGTYEQYF.

The gene calls are TRBV7-8 and TRBJ1-4; unclear D gene. Germline V CDR1 and CDR2: SGHVS, FQNEAQ. The V and J ends lost 1 base and 5 bases respectively, with 17 bases between them. CDR3 length: 17 amino acids. The CDR3 DNA reads as TGTGCCAGCAGCTTAGAGAGGGTCCGATCGAGGAATGAAAAACTGTTTTTT. Translating gives CASSLERVRSRNEKLFF.

V gene TRBV7-2 combines with J gene TRBJ2-7; D perhaps matches TRBD2 (5 bases). CDR1 SGHTA and CDR2 FQGNSA come from the germline V gene. CDR3 length: 14 amino acids. The germline V and J ends were trimmed by 1 base and 7 bases, with 14 bases remaining between them. The CDR3 reads CASSLGSDMGEQYF. Written as DNA, the CDR3 is TGTGCCAGCAGCTTAGGTAGCGATATGGGGGAGCAGTACTTC.

The chain links TRBV28 to TRBJ1-2; 9 nucleotides line up with TRBD1. V gave up 4 bases and J gave up 5 bases; unmatched junction bases: 5. The CDR3 has 14 amino acids. Germline CDR1 and CDR2: MDHEN and SYDVKM. The CDR3 DNA sequence: TGTGCCAGCAGTTGGGACAGGGTAGGATATGGCTACACCTTC. Translated, it gives CASSWDRVGYGYTF.

The V gene is TRBV6-2 or TRBV6-3, the J gene TRBJ2-7, with TRBD2 matching over 11 bases. Losses at the gene ends were 2 bases for V and 2 bases for J; bases not matched to a gene: 5. This CDR3 comprises 16 residues. Germline assignment: CDR1 MNHEY and CDR2 SVGEGT. DNA of the CDR3: TGTGCCAGCAGTTACAAGGGACTAGCGGTAGCCTACGAGCAGTACTTC. The encoded protein is CASSYKGLAVAYEQYF.

This chain joins TRBV19 and TRBJ1-5; 7 positions agree with TRBD1. Germline CDR1 is LNHDA and CDR2 is SQIVND (reference sequence). V gave up 6 bases and J gave up 0 bases; unmatched junction bases: 17. The CDR3 sequence is 19 residues long. The CDR3: CASSPLMDRLGNSNQPQHF. The CDR3 DNA reads TGTGCCAGTAGCCCCCTTATGGACAGGTTGGGAAATAGCAATCAGCCCCAGCATTTT. The variable domain in full, completed from reference TRBV19 and TRBJ1-5, reads DGGITQSPKYLFRKEGQNVTLSCEQNLNHDAMYWYRQDPGQGLRLIYYSQIVNDFQKGDIAEGYSVSREKKESFPLTVTSAQKNPTAFYLCASSPLMDRLGNSNQPQHFGDGTRLSIL.

The gene calls are TRBV28 and TRBJ1-5, with D perhaps TRBD1 (5 bases). Germline CDR1 is MDHEN and CDR2 is SYDVKM. This CDR3 is built from 16 residues. The V end lost 6 bases, the J end lost 0 bases, and 15 bases lay between the germline ends. The CDR3 DNA reads as TGTGCCAGCAGAGGGGAGGGCTATTATAGCAATCAGCCCCAGCATTTT. Its protein product is CASRGEGYYSNQPQHF. The full variable domain, its missing parts supplied by reference TRBV28 and TRBJ1-5, is DVKVTQSSRYLVKRTGEKVFLECVQDMDHENMFWYRQDPGLGLRLIYFSYDVKMKEKGDIPEGYSVSREKKERFSLILESASTNQTSMYLCASRGEGYYSNQPQHFGDGTRLSIL.

This chain joins TRBV9 and TRBJ2-2; D is unclear. With 4 bases removed from V and 0 bases from J, the gap between germline ends came to 10 bases. Per the germline V gene, CDR1 is SGDLS and CDR2 is YYNGEE. The CDR3 is 15 residues long. The CDR3 DNA is TGTGCCAGCAGCCCACGGTACGCGAACACCGGGGAGCTGTTTTTT. This codes for CASSPRYANTGELFF. Full variable domain (outside the CDR3, taken from reference TRBV9 and TRBJ2-2): DSGVTQTPKHLITATGQRVTLRCSPRSGDLSVYWYQQSLDQGLQFLIQYYNGEERAKGNILERFSAQQFPDLHSELNLSSLELGDSALYFCASSPRYANTGELFFGEGSRLTVL.

The V and J genes are TRBV20-1 and TRBJ1-5; D is unresolved. The length of the CDR3 is 12 residues. Germline V gene lookup returns CDR1 DFQATT and CDR2 SNEGSKA (reference sequence). Trimming stripped 3 bases from V and 5 bases from J, with 8 bases between. The CDR3 DNA follows: TGCAGTGCTAGTCCAGGCTATCAGCCCCAGCATTTT. This sequence encodes CSASPGYQPQHF.

This sequence joins TRBV6-6 and TRBJ2-7; D is ambiguous. The CDR3 has 13 amino acids. Germline CDR1 and CDR2: MNHNY and SVGAGI (reference sequence). Trimming removed 0 bases at V and 3 bases at J, with 6 bases between. CDR3 in amino acids: CASSYSNSYEQYF. The CDR3, as DNA: TGTGCCAGCAGTTACTCGAATAGCTACGAGCAGTACTTC.

V and J are TRBV27 and TRBJ2-5; 9 bases are shared with TRBD1. CDR1 and CDR2 (germline): MNHEY, SMNVEV (reference sequence). The CDR3 totals 16 residues. Losses at the gene ends were 3 bases for V and 2 bases for J; bases not matched to a gene: 7. The CDR3 loop is CASSFVGTGLQETQYF. The CDR3 DNA reads TGTGCCAGCAGTTTCGTAGGGACAGGGCTTCAAGAGACCCAGTACTTC.